The 9 T cell receptor beta chains below come from one sample, sequenced in a study of T cell changes during pregnancy in multiple sclerosis. Assay used: immunoSEQ multiplex PCR; TCRdb lists only in-frame clones, some missing. The sample lists 30,000 to 40,000 clones, roughly 93% occurring once. The source was CD4+ T cells from peripheral blood mononuclear cells, collected in the second trimester of pregnancy. These receptor sequences come from a female donor with multiple sclerosis, enrolled in a pregnancy study.

The V gene is TRBV5-8, the J gene TRBJ2-7; tentative D call: TRBD2 (6 bases). This CDR3 is built from 15 residues. V lost 6 bases and J lost 0, with 16 bases in between. Germline V lookup: CDR1 SGHTS, CDR2 YDEGEE. The CDR3 sequence is CASTLSGTSSYEQYF. The CDR3, as DNA: TGTGCCAGCACGCTTAGCGGAACCAGCTCCTACGAGCAGTACTTC.

J is TRBJ2-7 and V is TRBV6-1; 9 bases map to TRBD1. V lost 10 bases and J lost 4; bases outside the gene matches: 8. The CDR3 totals 13 residues. Germline V CDR1 and CDR2: MNHNS, SASEGT. The CDR3 nucleotides read TGTGCCACCAACCGGGACAGGGCTTACGAGCAGTACTTC. Translated, it gives CATNRDRAYEQYF.

The V call is TRBV2, the J call TRBJ2-3, with a tentative D call TRBD2 (5 bases). The germline V and J ends were trimmed by 3 bases and 2 bases, with 15 bases remaining between them. Germline V gene sequence: CDR1 SNHLY, CDR2 FYNNEI. The length of the CDR3 is 16 residues. This chain's CDR3 is CASSEGWRAYTDTQYF. The CDR3 DNA reads TGTGCCAGCAGTGAGGGATGGCGGGCGTACACAGATACGCAGTATTTT.

V gene TRBV6-5 combines with J gene TRBJ2-7; D ambiguous. Trimming took off 6 bases at V and 3 bases at J, with 9 bases between the two ends. The CDR3 is 12 amino acids. Germline V gene data show CDR1 as MNHEY and CDR2 as SVGAGI. CDR3 DNA sequence: TGTGCCAGCAGAGCAGCGAACTACGAGCAGTACTTC. Translated: CASRAANYEQYF.

The chain is built from TRBV5-5 and TRBJ1-2; D possibly corresponds to TRBD1 (6 bases). V lost 4 bases and J 7 bases, leaving 17 bases between the germline ends. The V gene's germline CDR1 is SGHKS and CDR2 YYEKEE (reference sequence). This CDR3 has 14 residues. The CDR3 sequence: CASSRTETRGGYTF. CDR3 sequence (DNA): TGTGCCAGCAGCAGGACAGAAACCCGGGGTGGCTACACCTTC.

This sequence joins TRBV12-5 and TRBJ1-5; D perhaps matches TRBD1 (6 bases). The CDR3 runs to 17 residues. V was cut by 1 base and J by 0 bases, with 13 bases left in between. Per the germline V gene, CDR1 is LGHNT and CDR2 is FRNRAP. CDR3 nucleotide sequence: TGTGCTAGTGGTTTGGATACGGACAGACATAGCAATCAGCCCCAGCATTTT. Translated, it gives CASGLDTDRHSNQPQHF.

The chain carries TRBV5-1 and TRBJ2-7; possible D gene TRBD2, 5 bases. Germline V gene lookup returns CDR1 SGHRS and CDR2 YFSETQ. V lost 4 bases to trimming and J lost 2 bases, with 7 bases between them. This CDR3 region has 12 residues. CDR3 DNA sequence: TGCGCCAGCAGCGCCGGGACCTACGAGCAGTACTTC. Residues: CASSAGTYEQYF.

This clone was counted a single time. The rearrangement uses TRBV29-1 and TRBJ1-1; D might be TRBD1 (5 bases). The CDR3 runs to 13 residues. V gave up 4 bases and J gave up 1 base, with 10 bases separating them. Germline V gene lookup returns CDR1 SQVTM and CDR2 ANQGSEA. The CDR3 coding sequence is TGCAGCGTTGCCGTGGGGGGGAACACTGAAGCTTTCTTT. Its protein is CSVAVGGNTEAFF.

V gene TRBV5-1 combines with J gene TRBJ1-1; perhaps TRBD1 as D (5 bases). The length of the CDR3 is 15 residues. With 0 bases removed from V and 8 bases from J, the gap between germline ends came to 17 bases. Per germline, CDR1 SGHRS and CDR2 YFSETQ. The CDR3 sequence is CASSLAPGQGLEAFF. CDR3 DNA sequence: TGCGCCAGCAGCTTGGCTCCCGGACAAGGGTTGGAAGCTTTCTTT.